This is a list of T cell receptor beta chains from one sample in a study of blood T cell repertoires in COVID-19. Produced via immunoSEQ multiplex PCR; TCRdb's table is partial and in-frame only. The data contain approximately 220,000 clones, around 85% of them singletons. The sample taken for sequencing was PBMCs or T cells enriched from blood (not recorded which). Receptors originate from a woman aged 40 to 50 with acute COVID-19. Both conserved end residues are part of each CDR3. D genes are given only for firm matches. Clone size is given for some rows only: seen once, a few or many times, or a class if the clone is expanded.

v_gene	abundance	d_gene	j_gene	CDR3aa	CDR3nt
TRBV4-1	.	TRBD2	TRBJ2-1	CASSQGGISGRRYNEQFF	TGCGCCAGCAGCCAGGGGGGAATTAGCGGGAGGCGTTACAATGAGCAGTTCTTC
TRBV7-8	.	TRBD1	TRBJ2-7	CASSTRDSSYEQYF	TGTGCCAGCAGCACCAGGGACAGCTCCTACGAGCAGTACTTC
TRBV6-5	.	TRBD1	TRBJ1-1	CASSRGLVADTEAFF	TGTGCCAGCAGTAGGGGGCTCGTAGCCGACACTGAAGCTTTCTTT
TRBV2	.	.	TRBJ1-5	CASSVDGVGPQHF	TGTGCCAGCAGTGTGGACGGGGTAGGGCCCCAGCATTTT
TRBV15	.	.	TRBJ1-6	CATRDNDSPLHF	TGTGCCACCAGGGACAACGATTCACCCCTCCACTTT
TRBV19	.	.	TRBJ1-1	CASRPQQGSNTEAFF	TGTGCCAGTAGGCCTCAACAGGGATCGAACACTGAAGCTTTCTTT
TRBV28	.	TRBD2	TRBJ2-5	CASSVSGTRVEETQYF	TGTGCCAGCAGTGTCTCCGGGACTAGGGTCGAAGAGACCCAGTACTTC
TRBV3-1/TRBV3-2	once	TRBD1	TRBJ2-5	CASSLYRGQETQYF	TGTGCCAGCAGCCTTTACAGGGGGCAAGAGACCCAGTACTTC
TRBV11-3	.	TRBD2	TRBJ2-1	CASSLAGGYNEQFF	TGTGCCAGCTCGCTAGCGGGAGGCTACAATGAGCAGTTCTTC
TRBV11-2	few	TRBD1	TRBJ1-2	CASSPGRGLEGYTF	TGTGCCAGCAGCCCCGGAAGGGGGCTGGAGGGCTACACCTTC
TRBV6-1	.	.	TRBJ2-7	CASSEAAARNEQYF	TGTGCCAGCAGTGAAGCGGCTGCGAGGAACGAGCAGTACTTC
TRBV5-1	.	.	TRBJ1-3	CASSLSGRDSGNTIYF	TGCGCCAGCAGCTTGTCAGGGAGGGACTCTGGAAACACCATATATTTT
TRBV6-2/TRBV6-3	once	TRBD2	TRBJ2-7	CASSQLAGGSYEQYF	TGTGCCAGCAGTCAGCTAGCGGGGGGTTCCTACGAGCAGTACTTC
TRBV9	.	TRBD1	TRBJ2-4	CASSRDRGSDIQYF	TGTGCCAGCAGCCGGGACAGGGGCTCGGACATTCAGTACTTC
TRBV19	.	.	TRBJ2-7	CASSFQNRDTQQYF	TGTGCCAGTAGTTTCCAAAACCGGGACACTCAGCAGTACTTC
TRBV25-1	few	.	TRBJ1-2	CASSDWRQGNYGYTF	TGTGCCAGCAGTGATTGGAGGCAGGGGAACTATGGCTACACCTTC
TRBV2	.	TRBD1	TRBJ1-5	CASSEFETGEHF	TGTGCCAGCAGTGAATTCGAGACAGGGGAGCATTTT
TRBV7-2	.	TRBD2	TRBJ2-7	CASSFLAGGPYEQYF	TGTGCCAGCAGCTTCTTAGCGGGGGGACCCTACGAGCAGTACTTC
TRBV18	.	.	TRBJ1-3	CASSPQGISGNTIYF	TGTGCCAGCTCACCACAGGGGATCTCTGGAAACACCATATATTTT
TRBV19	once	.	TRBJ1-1	CASSMPTGWSEAFF	TGTGCCAGTAGTATGCCAACAGGATGGTCTGAAGCTTTCTTT
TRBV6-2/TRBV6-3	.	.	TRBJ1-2	CASSASVLYGYTF	TGTGCCAGCAGCGCCTCGGTCCTCTATGGCTACACCTTC
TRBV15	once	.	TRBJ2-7	CATSRQQGPYEQYF	TGTGCCACCAGCAGACAGCAGGGTCCCTACGAGCAGTACTTC
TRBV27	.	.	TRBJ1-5	CASSLQGGYQPQHF	TGTGCCAGCAGTCTCCAAGGGGGTTATCAGCCCCAGCATTTT
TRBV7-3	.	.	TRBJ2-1	CASSLGGRSYNEQFF	TGTGCCAGCAGCTTGGGGGGTAGGTCCTACAATGAGCAGTTCTTC
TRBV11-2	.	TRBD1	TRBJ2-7	CASSLGTGGRGSREQYF	TGTGCCAGCAGCCTCGGGACAGGGGGCAGAGGGAGTCGCGAGCAGTACTTC
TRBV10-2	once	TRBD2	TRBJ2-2	CASRSGGGGELFF	TGCGCCAGCAGGAGCGGGGGAGGCGGGGAGCTGTTTTTT